This T cell receptor (beta chain) appears in the sequencing data of a study of regulatory T cells in long-lasting Graves disease. Whole-study results and caveats: Persistent disease exhibited a predilection for TRBV28, TRBJ1-2 and TRBJ2-5.

The time point: persistent/refractory GD, antithyroid drugs over 5 years with positive TRAb. PBMC RNA served as the TCR library source. A volume of 7 to 9.5 milliliters of peripheral blood was collected in EDTA tubes. As for this clonotype: Its specificity is not known.

Arm-PCR of CDR3 regions and iRepertoire HTBI primers were the basis on which TCR beta libraries were built. TCRdb called the multiplex PCR reads again in MiXCR, with one record for every CDR3 protein. Altogether a few hundred thousand distinct CDR3 sequences are present, about a quarter being singletons, with the ten largest covering approximately 26%. Trimming took off 6 bases at V and 7 bases at J, with 15 bases between the two ends. The CDR3 covers 13 residues. Germline values: CDR1 SGHTA, CDR2 FQGTGA. The rearrangement links TRBV7-3 to TRBJ1-1; perhaps TRBD1 as D (6 bases). The sequencing used peripheral blood mononuclear cells (PBMCs), collected when the disease was refractory, from a patient treated with antithyroid drugs. This TCR derives from a female donor with Graves disease. The CDR3 DNA reads as TGTGCCAGCAGAGGGGGGGGGGCCCTTGAAGCTTTCTTT. Translation: CASRGGGALEAFF.